This section outlines one T cell receptor (beta chain) sequence together with its context. The source of the sample is a study of blood T cell repertoires in COVID-19. Study in general: Sites across the United States, Italy and Spain contributed samples from acute and convalescent COVID-19. Sample material is recorded as cDNA or gDNA derived from T cells, B-cell-depleted T cells, or PBMCs.

The CDR3 loop spans 14 amino acids. V shed 6 bases and J 6 bases; nucleotides not matched to a gene: 8. In germline, CDR1 is MDHEN, CDR2 SYDVKM. Authors' analysis steps: Cell counts per sample came from amplifying reference gene primers. Repertoires were generated with immunoSEQ multiplex PCR, while TCRdb's copy carries only in-frame clones and drops some. V, J and clone size reflect that table, while D and trimming were determined from the DNA. This table has under 130,000 clones, nearly 85% appearing once. The chain joins TRBV28 to TRBJ1-5; TRBD1 matches at 7 bases. This clonotype was obtained from a human donor in a cohort sampled during active or convalescent COVID-19. The sequenced sample consisted of peripheral blood. CDR3 loop: CASSSSTGVQPQHF. In DNA, the CDR3 is TGTGCCAGCAGCTCGAGTACAGGGGTTCAGCCCCAGCATTTT.